The clone carrying this T cell receptor beta chain has ten or more counts. Its target is unknown. This record comes from a study of T cells in Graves' hyperthyroidism and ophthalmopathy. General study points: Ophthalmopathy was separated from stable hyperthyroidism by a 13 V-J model. Most clonotypes expanded in thyroid above 0.001 were likewise present in blood.

RNA transcripts provided the source from which TCR beta CDR3 regions were amplified. RT-PCR in the first round (using the HTBI primer set) targeted the TCR CDR3. TCRdb redid the calling of the multiplex PCR reads with MiXCR, one entry per CDR3 protein. Among hundreds of thousands of distinct CDR3 sequences listed, around 14% were seen once. J lost 2 bases, V lost 5 bases, and 3 bases had no gene match. CDR1 KGHSH and CDR2 LQKENI come from the germline V gene. This CDR3 contains 15 residues. Hyperthyroidism in the patients, aged 18 to 65, was newly diagnosed and under 2 months in duration. The source of the PBMCs was about 10 ml of fresh peripheral blood.

The material sequenced was blood. This sequence originates from a woman in her 30s with Graves' hyperthyroidism. The J gene is TRBJ1-5, the V gene TRBV18; TRBD1 agrees at 10 bases. The CDR3 reads CASSDRGLGNQPQHF. The CDR3, as DNA: TGTGCCAGCTCAGACAGGGGGCTTGGCAATCAGCCCCAGCATTTT. The entire variable domain, with the rest obtained from reference TRBV18 and TRBJ1-5, is as follows: NAGVMQNPRHLVRRRGQEARLRCSPMKGHSHVYWYRQLPEEGLKFMVYLQKENIIDESGMPKERFSAEFPKEGPSILRIQQVVRGDSAAYFCASSDRGLGNQPQHFGDGTRLSIL.